This T cell receptor beta chain stems from a study of T-cell reconstitution after alpha-beta-depleted transplantation in children. The germline V gene encodes CDR1 LGHDT and CDR2 YNNKEL (reference sequence). This CDR3 has 18 amino acids. Trimming removed 0 bases from V and 1 base from J, with 18 bases in between. The TCRbeta library was prepared with unique molecular identifiers. TCRdb passed the PCR reads through MiXCR, listing each CDR3 protein once. The repertoire has just under 550,000 distinct CDR3 sequences, around 18% of them found once; the top ten carry less than 4%. This sample comprised PBMCs from the stem cell graft donor, obtained from the stem cell graft. The J gene is TRBJ1-1, the V gene TRBV3-1, with a possible D match to TRBD1 (5 bases). This sequence originates from a human donor who donated a stem cell graft to a child with acute lymphoblastic leukemia. The CDR3 spells CASSQDFGREAGNTEAFF. The CDR3 bases are TGTGCCAGCAGCCAAGATTTTGGCAGGGAGGCGGGGAACACTGAAGCTTTCTTT. The full variable domain, with the rest looked up from reference TRBV3-1 and TRBJ1-1, is DTAVSQTPKYLVTQMGNDKSIKCEQNLGHDTMYWYKQDSKKFLKIMFSYNNKELIINETVPNRFSPKSPDKAHLNLHINSLELGDSAVYFCASSQDFGREAGNTEAFFGQGTRLTVV.